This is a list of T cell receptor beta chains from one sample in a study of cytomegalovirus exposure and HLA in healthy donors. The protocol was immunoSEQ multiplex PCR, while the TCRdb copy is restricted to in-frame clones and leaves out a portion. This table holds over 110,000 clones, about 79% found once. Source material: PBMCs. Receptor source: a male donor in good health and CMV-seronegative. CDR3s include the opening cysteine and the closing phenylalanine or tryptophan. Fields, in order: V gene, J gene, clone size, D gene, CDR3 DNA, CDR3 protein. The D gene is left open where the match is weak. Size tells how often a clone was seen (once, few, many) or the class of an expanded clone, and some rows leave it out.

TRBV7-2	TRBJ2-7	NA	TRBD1	TGTGCCAGCAGCTACCCACAGGGGTACGAGCAGTACTTC	CASSYPQGYEQYF
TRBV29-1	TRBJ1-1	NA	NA	TGCAGCGTCAGGGGCAGCTTGAACACTGAAGCTTTCTTT	CSVRGSLNTEAFF
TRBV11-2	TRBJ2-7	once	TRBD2	TGTGCCAGCAGCTTAAGCGGGAGTAGCTACTACGAGCAGTACTTC	CASSLSGSSYYEQYF
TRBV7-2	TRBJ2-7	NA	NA	TGTGCCAGCAGCTTAGCGCCAAGTAGGAGCTACGAGCAGTACTTC	CASSLAPSRSYEQYF
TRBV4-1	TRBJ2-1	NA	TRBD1	TGCGCCAGCAGCTCGACAGGGGGGCTTGAGGACAATGAGCAGTTCTTC	CASSSTGGLEDNEQFF
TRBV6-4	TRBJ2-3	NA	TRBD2	TGTGCCAGCAGTGGACTAGCGGGAGCAGATACGCAGTATTTT	CASSGLAGADTQYF
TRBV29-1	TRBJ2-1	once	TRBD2	TGCAGCGACTCGGAGACTAGCGGGAATGAGCAGTTCTTC	CSDSETSGNEQFF
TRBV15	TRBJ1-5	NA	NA	TGTGCCACCAGCAGAACATATAGCAATCAGCCCCAGCATTTT	CATSRTYSNQPQHF
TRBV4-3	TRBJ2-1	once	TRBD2	TGCGCCAGCAGCCAGCCAGCCGGGACTAGCAGGATCAATGAGCAGTTCTTC	CASSQPAGTSRINEQFF
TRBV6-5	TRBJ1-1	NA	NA	TGTGCCAGCAGTTACTCGATTAGCACTGAAGCTTTCTTT	CASSYSISTEAFF
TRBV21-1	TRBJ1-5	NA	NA	TGTGCCAGCAGCAAAAAGGAGCTGGAGCGCCAGCCCCAGCATTTT	CASSKKELERQPQHF
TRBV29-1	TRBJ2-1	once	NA	TGCAGCGTAGCGAACTCGCACAATGAGCAGTTCTTC	CSVANSHNEQFF
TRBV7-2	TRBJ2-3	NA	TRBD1	TGTGCCAGCAGCCCTAGGACAGGGGGGCCAGATACGCAGTATTTT	CASSPRTGGPDTQYF
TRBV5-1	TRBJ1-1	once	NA	TGCGCCAGCAGCTTGGCCGGGATGAACACTGAAGCTTTCTTT	CASSLAGMNTEAFF
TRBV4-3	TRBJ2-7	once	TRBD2	TGCGCCAGCAGCCAAGATGCTCAAGCGGGACCCTACGAGCAGTACTTC	CASSQDAQAGPYEQYF
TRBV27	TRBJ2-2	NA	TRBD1	TGTGCCAGCAGTTTATCGACAGGGGTCACCGGGGAGCTGTTTTTT	CASSLSTGVTGELFF
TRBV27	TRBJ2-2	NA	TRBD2	TGTGCCAGCAGTTTGGAACTAGCGGGAGGGGAGCTGTTTTTT	CASSLELAGGELFF
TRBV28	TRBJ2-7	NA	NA	TGTGCCACCGGTTCCCCCGGTGACGAGCAGTACTTC	CATGSPGDEQYF
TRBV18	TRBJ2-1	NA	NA	TGTGCCAGCTCACCTCCGGGGAACCCCCTTGGGAATGAGCAGTTCTTC	CASSPPGNPLGNEQFF
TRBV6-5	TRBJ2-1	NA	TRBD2	TGTGCCAGCAGTGAACTAGCGGGAAGTGAGCAGTTCTTC	CASSELAGSEQFF
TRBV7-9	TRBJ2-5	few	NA	TGTGCCAGCAGCCCCCGCACGGACAGTCCTGTCACCCAGTACTTC	CASSPRTDSPVTQYF
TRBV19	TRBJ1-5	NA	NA	TGTGCCAGTAATCCCGGGCAGGGCAGATCGAGCAATCAGCCCCAGCATTTT	CASNPGQGRSSNQPQHF
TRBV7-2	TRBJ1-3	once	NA	TGTGCCAGCAGCCCGGGGGGCGGTGGAAACACCATATATTTT	CASSPGGGGNTIYF
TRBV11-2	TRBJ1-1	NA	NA	TGTGCCAGCAGCTCCCGACAGGTCAGCACTGAAGCTTTCTTT	CASSSRQVSTEAFF
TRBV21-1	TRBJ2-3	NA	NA	TGTGCCAGCAGCAAGTCCGTAATTTGCACAGATACGCAGTATTTT	CASSKSVICTDTQYF
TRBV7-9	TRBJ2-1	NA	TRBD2	TGTGCCAGCAGCCCCAGGTCCGGGGGGTACAATGAGCAGTTCTTC	CASSPRSGGYNEQFF
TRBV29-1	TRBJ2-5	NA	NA	TGCAGCGTTGAAGTGTCCAGGGGAGAAGAGACCCAGTACTTC	CSVEVSRGEETQYF
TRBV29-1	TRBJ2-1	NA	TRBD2	TGCAGCGTTGAGGTCTCGGGGGAGGGCCCCAATGAGCAGTTCTTC	CSVEVSGEGPNEQFF
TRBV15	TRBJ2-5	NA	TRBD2	TGTGCCACCAGCAGAGTGATAGCGGGTGAAGAGACCCAGTACTTC	CATSRVIAGEETQYF
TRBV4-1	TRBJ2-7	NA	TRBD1	TGCGCCAGCAGCCAAAGCCCAGACAGGGCAATGGGCTACGAGCAGTACTTC	CASSQSPDRAMGYEQYF
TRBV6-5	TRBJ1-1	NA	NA	TGTGCCACAGGGTCTTGGGACACTGAAGCTTTCTTT	CATGSWDTEAFF
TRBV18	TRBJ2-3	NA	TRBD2	TGTGCCAGCTCCCTAACTAGCGGCACAGATACGCAGTATTTT	CASSLTSGTDTQYF
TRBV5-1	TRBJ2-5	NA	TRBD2	TGCGCCAGCAGACGAACACTAGCGGGACTAGAGACCCAGTACTTC	CASRRTLAGLETQYF
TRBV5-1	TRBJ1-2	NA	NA	TGCGCCAGCACGAGCGGGGGTACTAACTATGGCTACACCTTC	CASTSGGTNYGYTF
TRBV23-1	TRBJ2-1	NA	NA	TGCGCCAGCAGTCAATCTCAGGGAACTGAGCAGTTCTTC	CASSQSQGTEQFF
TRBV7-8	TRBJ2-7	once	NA	TGTGCCAGCAGCTTAGTCGGGTACGAGCAGTACTTC	CASSLVGYEQYF
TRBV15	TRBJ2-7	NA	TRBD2	TGTGCCACCAGCAGAGGGGACGGGAGGGGAGACGAGCAGTACTTC	CATSRGDGRGDEQYF
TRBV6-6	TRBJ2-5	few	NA	TGTGCCAGCAGTCCTAATCGGGAAGAGACCCAGTACTTC	CASSPNREETQYF
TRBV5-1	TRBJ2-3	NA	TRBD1	TGCGCCAGCAGCTTGGCCTTAGGGACAGGGGTGACAGATACGCAGTATTTT	CASSLALGTGVTDTQYF
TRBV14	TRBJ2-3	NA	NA	TGTGCCAGCAGCCAAGAGGTAGAAGATACGCAGTATTTT	CASSQEVEDTQYF
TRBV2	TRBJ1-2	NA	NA	TGTGCCAGCAGTGGCGGCCCGTTTAACTATGGCTACACCTTC	CASSGGPFNYGYTF
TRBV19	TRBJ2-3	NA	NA	TGTGCCAGTTCGGGACTCCGCACAGATACGCAGTATTTT	CASSGLRTDTQYF
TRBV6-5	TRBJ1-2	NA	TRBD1	TGTGCCAGCAGTCGGACAGGCGTGCATGGCTACACCTTC	CASSRTGVHGYTF
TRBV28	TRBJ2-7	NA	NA	TGTGCCAGCAGATTAGCCTCAGGCTCGCTCTACGAGCAGTACTTC	CASRLASGSLYEQYF
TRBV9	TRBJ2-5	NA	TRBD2	TGTGCCAGCAGCCGGACTAGCGGGCGGGAGGAGACCCAGTACTTC	CASSRTSGREETQYF
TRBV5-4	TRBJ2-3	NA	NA	TGTGCCAGCAGCACGGACAGATTCACAGATACGCAGTATTTT	CASSTDRFTDTQYF
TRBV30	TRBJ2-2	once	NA	TGTGCCTGGAGGACTTCGGGGGACACCGGGGAGCTGTTTTTT	CAWRTSGDTGELFF
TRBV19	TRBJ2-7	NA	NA	TGTGCCAGTAGTATAGGGGCAGGGCACTACGAGCAGTACTTC	CASSIGAGHYEQYF
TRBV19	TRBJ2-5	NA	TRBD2	TGTGCCAGTAGTATATTTGCGGGGGACGAGACCCAGTACTTC	CASSIFAGDETQYF
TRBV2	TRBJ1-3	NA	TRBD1	TGTGCCTGCAATCAAGGACAGGGTGGAAACACCATATATTTT	CACNQGQGGNTIYF
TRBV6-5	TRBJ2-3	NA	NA	TGTGCCAGCAGAAGGGGTCAAGTTGATACGCAGTATTTT	CASRRGQVDTQYF
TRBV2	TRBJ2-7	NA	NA	TGTGCCAGCAGGGCCACGCTCTACGAGCAGTACTTC	CASRATLYEQYF
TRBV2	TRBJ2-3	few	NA	TGTGCCAGCAGTGAAGCGCTAGGTAGTACGCAGTATTTT	CASSEALGSTQYF
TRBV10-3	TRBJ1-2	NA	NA	TGTGCCATCCGGGAAAACTATGGCTACACCTTC	CAIRENYGYTF
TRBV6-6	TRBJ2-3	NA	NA	TGTGCCAGCAGTTACTCGGGCGGGAGCACAGATACGCAGTATTTT	CASSYSGGSTDTQYF
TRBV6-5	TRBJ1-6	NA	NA	TGTGCCAGCAGAGCTGGTACGGGGTCACCCCTCCACTTT	CASRAGTGSPLHF
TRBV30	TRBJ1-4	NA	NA	TGTGCCTGGAGTGTGAGGGGGGAAAAACTGTTTTTT	CAWSVRGEKLFF
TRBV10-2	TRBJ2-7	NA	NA	TGCGCCAGCGGGACATTGTCCTACGAGCAGTACTTC	CASGTLSYEQYF